This T cell receptor beta chain was identified during a study of Graves' ophthalmopathy and Graves' hyperthyroidism. Findings and limits, study-wide: Researchers report that a 13-signature model separated ophthalmopathy from stable hyperthyroidism, posting under 90% sensitivity and 65% to 82% specificity. Most thyroid clonotypes with frequency above 0.001 were detected in blood too.

Trimming left V 2 bases short and J 2 bases short, with 13 bases between. This CDR3 spans 15 amino acids. This clonotype has a count of ten or more. Its specificity is not known. As the template, RNA transcripts were used to amplify TCR beta CDR3 regions. HTBI primers were employed in first-round RT-PCR, then a second-round multiplex PCR followed. MiXCR, applied by TCRdb to the multiplex PCR reads, yields one record per CDR3 protein. The sample holds hundreds of thousands of distinct CDR3 sequences; 20% to 25% are singletons and the top ten take around 6.5%. Patients newly diagnosed with hyperthyroidism, under 2 months' duration, were aged 18 to 65, the study reports.

The V and J genes are TRBV12-3 or TRBV12-4 and TRBJ2-7; weak D call: TRBD2 (6 bases). Sequencing used peripheral blood. The clonotype was recovered from a woman between 18 and 30 years old with stable Graves' hyperthyroidism. Some clones in this sample may be carry-over from other donors' samples. This chain's CDR3 is CASSLRWDLAYEQYF. The CDR3 DNA reads as TGTGCCAGCAGTTTACGTTGGGACTTGGCCTACGAGCAGTACTTC.